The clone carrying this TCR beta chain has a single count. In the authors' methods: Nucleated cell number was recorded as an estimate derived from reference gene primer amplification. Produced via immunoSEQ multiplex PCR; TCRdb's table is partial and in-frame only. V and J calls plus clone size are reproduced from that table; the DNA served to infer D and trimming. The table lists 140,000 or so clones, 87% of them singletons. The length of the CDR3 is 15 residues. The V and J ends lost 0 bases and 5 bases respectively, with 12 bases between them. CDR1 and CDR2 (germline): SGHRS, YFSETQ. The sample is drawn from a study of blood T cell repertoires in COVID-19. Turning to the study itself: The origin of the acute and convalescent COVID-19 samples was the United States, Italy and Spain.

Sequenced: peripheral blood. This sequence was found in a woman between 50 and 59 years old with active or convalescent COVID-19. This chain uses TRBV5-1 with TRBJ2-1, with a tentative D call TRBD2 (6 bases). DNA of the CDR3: TGCGCCAGCAGCTTGGCGGGGGAACACCACAATGAGCAGTTCTTC. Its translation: CASSLAGEHHNEQFF.